This T cell receptor beta chain is from a study of blood T cell repertoires in COVID-19. Study at large: Nucleic acid was either cDNA or gDNA, and it came from T cells, B-cell-depleted T cells, or PBMCs.

Germline lookup yields CDR1 SNHLY and CDR2 FYNNEI. The CDR3 has 16 residues. V was clipped by 3 bases and J by 1 base, with 16 bases between them. The method was immunoSEQ multiplex PCR; TCRdb's version includes in-frame clones alone and lacks a portion of them. Of 250,000 or so clones in the sample, roughly 87% were seen once. This clone has a single count. Material: peripheral blood. V usage is TRBV2 and J usage is TRBJ2-7; the D gene is possibly TRBD2 (5 bases). The source of this sequence is a woman aged 25 to 39 with acute or convalescent COVID-19. CDR3 in amino acids: CASSDGLIRASYEQYF. DNA of the CDR3: TGTGCCAGCAGTGATGGACTGATTCGTGCGTCCTACGAGCAGTACTTC. The whole variable domain, filled in from reference TRBV2 and TRBJ2-7, reads EPEVTQTPSHQVTQMGQEVILRCVPISNHLYFYWYRQILGQKVEFLVSFYNNEISEKSEIFDDQFSVERPDGSNFTLKIRSTKLEDSAMYFCASSDGLIRASYEQYFGPGTRLTVT.